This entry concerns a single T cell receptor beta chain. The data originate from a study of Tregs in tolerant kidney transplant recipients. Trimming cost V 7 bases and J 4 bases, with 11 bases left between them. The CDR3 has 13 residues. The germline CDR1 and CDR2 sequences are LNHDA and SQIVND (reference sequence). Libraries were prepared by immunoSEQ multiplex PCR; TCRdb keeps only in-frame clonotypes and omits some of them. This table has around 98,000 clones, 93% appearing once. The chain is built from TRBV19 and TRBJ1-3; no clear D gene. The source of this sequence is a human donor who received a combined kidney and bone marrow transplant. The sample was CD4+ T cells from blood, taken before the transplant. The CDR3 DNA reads TGTGCCAGTAACCTTGGCTCGGGAAACACCATATATTTT. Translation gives CASNLGSGNTIYF.